The text below deals with one T cell receptor beta chain. This sample was included in a study of human CD8 memory T cell subsets. Germline lookup yields CDR1 KGHSY and CDR2 FQNENV. The CDR3 has 12 residues. The authors defined TPEX cells as CCR7+ PD-1+ TIGIT+ early memory CD8+ T cells carrying exhausted-like traits. By UMI-labeled 5' RACE, the TCR beta libraries were made. TCRdb reanalyzed the 5' RACE reads, giving one entry per CDR3 protein sequence and no DNA. The table lists almost 7,500 distinct CDR3 sequences. The receptor was derived from a human donor in good health. This chain uses TRBV16 with TRBJ2-3. The specimen was CD8+ T cells from PBMCs. This chain's CDR3 is CASSGRTDTQYF.